This TCR beta chain comes out of a study of cytomegalovirus exposure and HLA in healthy donors. General study results and limits: Later work showed greater clonal expansion in HLA-associated TCR beta chains than in equally common others. In an earlier analysis, about 87% or about 30%: the productive usage of most TCR beta V segments. It was 160 or so TCR beta chains that were listed as cytomegalovirus-associated. Later analysis identified around 15,000 TCR beta sequences associated with HLA alleles, using a false discovery rate threshold of 0.05.

On this clone itself: The antigen remains undetermined.

The PCR had 60 Vbeta and 13 Jbeta primers. The protocol was immunoSEQ multiplex PCR, while the TCRdb copy is restricted to in-frame clones and leaves out a portion. The sample consists of 60,000 to 85,000 clones, 65% to 85% of them appearing once. Germline V gene lookup returns CDR1 SGHNT and CDR2 YYREEE (reference sequence). J lost 3 bases, V lost 4 bases, and 9 bases had no gene match. The CDR3 spans 15 residues. The V and J genes are TRBV5-4 and TRBJ1-2; TRBD1 agrees at 7 bases. This TCR was sampled from a man in his sixties in good health and CMV-seropositive. The sequenced sample consisted of PBMCs. The CDR3, as DNA: TGTGCCAGCAGCCCGTCCCGGGACAGTTACTATGGCTACACCTTC. Its protein is CASSPSRDSYYGYTF.